A selection of T cell receptor beta chains follows, all from one sample in a study of STAT5B mutations in CD4+ large granular lymphocyte leukemia. Sequencing was performed with immunoSEQ multiplex PCR; in TCRdb, only in-frame clones are kept and a portion is missing. The profile shows around 30,000 clones, about 69% of them singletons. The sample comprised CD4+ T cells from blood buffy coats. These receptors came from a human donor in good health. The CDR3 runs from the conserved cysteine through the conserved F or W. A D gene is named only where the DNA matches it firmly. Some rows have no size entry. The others give once, few or many, or a class for an expanded clone.

V gene	clone size	J gene	D gene	CDR3 protein	CDR3 DNA
TRBV6-1	NA	TRBJ2-1	NA	CASSETVSEQFF	TGTGCCAGCAGTGAAACAGTCAGTGAGCAGTTCTTC
TRBV5-1	NA	TRBJ2-1	TRBD2	CASSLALAGNEQFF	TGCGCCAGCAGCTTGGCCCTAGCGGGAAATGAGCAGTTCTTC
TRBV7-8	once	TRBJ1-5	NA	CASSFGGSGAQHF	TGTGCCAGCAGCTTCGGGGGTTCGGGAGCCCAGCATTTT
TRBV6-5	few	TRBJ1-5	NA	CASSYGRNQPQHF	TGTGCCAGCAGTTACGGACGCAATCAGCCCCAGCATTTT
TRBV5-1	NA	TRBJ2-5	TRBD1	CASSKRTGTETQYF	TGCGCCAGCAGCAAAAGGACAGGGACAGAGACCCAGTACTTC
TRBV5-6	NA	TRBJ2-1	NA	CASSLGVNLYNEQFF	TGTGCCAGCAGCTTAGGGGTTAACCTCTACAATGAGCAGTTCTTC
TRBV19	once	TRBJ2-2	TRBD2	CASQSGSNTGELFF	TGTGCCAGTCAGAGCGGGAGTAACACCGGGGAGCTGTTTTTT
TRBV6-6	NA	TRBJ1-5	NA	CASTQEGALIQPQHF	TGTGCCAGCACCCAGGAGGGTGCCCTTATTCAGCCCCAGCATTTT
TRBV7-2	NA	TRBJ2-7	NA	CASSNPGPGEQYF	TGTGCCAGCAGCAACCCGGGACCGGGCGAGCAGTACTTC
TRBV19	NA	TRBJ1-1	NA	CASSIRAGKGTEAFF	TGTGCCAGTAGTATCCGGGCAGGGAAGGGGACTGAAGCTTTCTTT
TRBV5-1	NA	TRBJ2-5	NA	CASSLGGSTETQYF	TGCGCCAGCAGCTTAGGGGGTTCTACAGAGACCCAGTACTTC
TRBV28	NA	TRBJ1-2	TRBD1	CASSPPSGTGSGGYTF	TGTGCCAGCAGTCCGCCGTCCGGGACAGGGTCTGGTGGCTACACCTTC
TRBV19	few	TRBJ1-3	NA	CASSTPLGSGNTIYF	TGTGCCAGTAGTACTCCGTTGGGCTCTGGAAACACCATATATTTT
TRBV6-6	NA	TRBJ1-4	NA	CASNTNKGEGKLFF	TGTGCCAGCAATACTAACAAGGGAGAGGGAAAACTGTTTTTT
TRBV4-1	NA	TRBJ2-7	NA	CASSPVLGASGTYEQYF	TGCGCCAGCAGCCCGGTCCTGGGGGCTAGCGGTACCTACGAGCAGTACTTC
TRBV18	few	TRBJ2-5	NA	CASSDQQETQYF	TGTGCCAGCTCCGACCAGCAGGAGACCCAGTACTTC
TRBV5-1	NA	TRBJ2-1	NA	CASSLAAGGLGEQFF	TGCGCCAGCAGCTTGGCGGCAGGGGGGCTCGGGGAGCAGTTCTTC
TRBV19	NA	TRBJ2-7	NA	CASSWGGTSYEQYF	TGTGCCAGTAGTTGGGGCGGGACCTCCTACGAGCAGTACTTC
TRBV6-5	once	TRBJ2-5	NA	CASSAPGVDSQYF	TGTGCCAGCAGTGCTCCGGGGGTTGATAGCCAGTACTTC
TRBV28	NA	TRBJ2-7	NA	CASSLPPGEQYF	TGTGCCAGCAGTTTACCCCCCGGCGAGCAGTACTTC
TRBV2	NA	TRBJ1-1	TRBD1	CASSFRQGGTEAFF	TGTGCCAGCAGTTTTCGACAGGGAGGTACTGAAGCTTTCTTT
TRBV7-9	NA	TRBJ1-5	NA	CASSSTGNQPQHF	TGTGCCAGCAGCTCTACGGGAAATCAGCCCCAGCATTTT
TRBV7-2	NA	TRBJ2-7	TRBD2	CASSLAGGSAYEQYF	TGTGCCAGCAGCTTAGCGGGCGGGAGTGCTTACGAGCAGTACTTC
TRBV7-9	few	TRBJ1-3	NA	CASSLETGNTIYF	TGTGCCAGCAGCTTAGAAACCGGAAACACCATATATTTT
TRBV4-3	NA	TRBJ2-3	NA	CASSQGTDRDTQYF	TGCGCCAGCAGCCAAGGGACAGACAGGGATACGCAGTATTTT
TRBV7-2	NA	TRBJ2-7	NA	CASSLVLGSSYEQYF	TGTGCCAGCAGCTTAGTGCTGGGGAGCTCCTACGAGCAGTACTTC
TRBV5-1	NA	TRBJ1-5	TRBD1	CASSQTGDSNQPQHF	TGCGCCAGCAGTCAGACAGGGGACAGCAATCAGCCCCAGCATTTT
TRBV2	NA	TRBJ2-3	NA	CASSEMSWDSSSTDTQYF	TGTGCCAGCAGTGAAATGAGTTGGGACTCCTCTAGCACAGATACGCAGTATTTT
TRBV28	NA	TRBJ1-2	NA	CASGVYPNYGYTF	TGTGCCAGCGGAGTCTATCCTAACTATGGCTACACCTTC
TRBV7-2	NA	TRBJ2-3	NA	CASTVPVGTDTQYF	TGTGCCAGCACCGTTCCCGTTGGCACAGATACGCAGTATTTT
TRBV5-8	NA	TRBJ1-2	NA	CASSSGGNYGYTF	TGTGCCAGCAGTTCGGGGGGGAACTATGGCTACACCTTC
TRBV5-6	NA	TRBJ2-1	TRBD2	CASSWPLAGGQYNEQFF	TGTGCCAGCAGCTGGCCCCTAGCGGGAGGTCAATACAATGAGCAGTTCTTC
TRBV11-3	once	TRBJ2-7	NA	CAKDPYEQYF	TGTGCCAAGGACCCCTACGAGCAGTACTTC
TRBV30	NA	TRBJ2-7	TRBD2	CAWSPSGGYEQYF	TGTGCCTGGAGCCCTAGCGGGGGCTACGAGCAGTACTTC
TRBV7-6	NA	TRBJ2-7	NA	CASSFSQGEDISYEQYF	TGTGCCAGCAGCTTCAGCCAAGGCGAAGATATTTCCTACGAGCAGTACTTC
TRBV2	NA	TRBJ2-5	TRBD2	CASTPIGGKRETQYF	TGTGCCAGCACCCCTATCGGGGGGAAACGGGAGACCCAGTACTTC
TRBV7-8	NA	TRBJ1-1	NA	CASSLAGPNTEAFF	TGTGCCAGCAGCTTAGCTGGACCGAACACTGAAGCTTTCTTT
TRBV9	once	TRBJ2-1	NA	CASSVWAGKDNEQFF	TGTGCCAGCAGCGTCTGGGCGGGAAAGGATAATGAGCAGTTCTTC
TRBV5-4	NA	TRBJ2-3	NA	CASSRPGVSTDTQYF	TGTGCCAGCAGCCGGCCGGGGGTTAGCACAGATACGCAGTATTTT
TRBV11-3	NA	TRBJ2-3	NA	CASSQTSRVTQYF	TGTGCCAGCAGCCAGACCAGCAGGGTTACGCAGTATTTT
TRBV7-9	NA	TRBJ1-2	NA	CASNLTMDPRGYTF	TGTGCCAGCAACTTAACTATGGACCCAAGGGGCTACACCTTC
TRBV7-9	NA	TRBJ2-6	NA	CASSLLQGSGANVLTF	TGTGCCAGCAGCTTACTTCAGGGATCCGGGGCCAACGTCCTGACTTTC
TRBV14	NA	TRBJ1-5	NA	CASSLYGNQPQHF	TGTGCCAGCAGCCTGTATGGGAATCAGCCCCAGCATTTT
TRBV6-4	NA	TRBJ2-6	NA	CASSERKGSPSGANVLTF	TGTGCCAGCAGTGAGAGGAAAGGTTCTCCATCTGGGGCCAACGTCCTGACTTTC
TRBV5-1	NA	TRBJ2-3	TRBD2	CASSLALAGETDTQYF	TGCGCCAGCAGCTTGGCCCTGGCGGGAGAAACAGATACGCAGTATTTT
TRBV2	NA	TRBJ2-2	TRBD1	CASARDSRGELFF	TGTGCCAGCGCCCGGGACAGCCGAGGGGAGCTGTTTTTT
TRBV25-1	NA	TRBJ2-3	TRBD2	CASSEFTSGAFGSDTQYF	TGTGCCAGCAGTGAATTCACTAGCGGGGCGTTCGGGTCAGATACGCAGTATTTT
TRBV25-1	NA	TRBJ2-2	TRBD2	CASSPTGAGSGSGGELFF	TGTGCCAGCAGTCCCACAGGGGCGGGTAGCGGGAGCGGCGGGGAGCTGTTTTTT
TRBV5-1	NA	TRBJ2-3	TRBD2	CASSFQAGEPDTQYF	TGCGCCAGCAGCTTCCAAGCGGGAGAACCAGATACGCAGTATTTT
TRBV7-9	NA	TRBJ2-7	TRBD2	CASSPGGEPPYEQYF	TGTGCCAGCAGCCCCGGGGGGGAACCTCCTTACGAGCAGTACTTC